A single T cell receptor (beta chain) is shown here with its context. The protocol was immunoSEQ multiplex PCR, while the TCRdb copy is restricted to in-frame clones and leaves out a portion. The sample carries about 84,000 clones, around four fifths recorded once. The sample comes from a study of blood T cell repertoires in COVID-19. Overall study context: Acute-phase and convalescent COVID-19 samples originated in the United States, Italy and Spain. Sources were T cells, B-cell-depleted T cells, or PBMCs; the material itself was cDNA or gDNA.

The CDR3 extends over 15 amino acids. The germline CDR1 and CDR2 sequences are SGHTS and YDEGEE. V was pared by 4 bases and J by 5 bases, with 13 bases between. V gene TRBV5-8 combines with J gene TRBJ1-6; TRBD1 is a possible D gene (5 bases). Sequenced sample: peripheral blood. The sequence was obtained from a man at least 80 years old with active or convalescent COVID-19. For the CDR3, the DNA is TGTGCCAGCAGCCCAGGGTGGTCGGATAATTCACCCCTCCACTTT. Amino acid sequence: CASSPGWSDNSPLHF.